The sequence of this T cell receptor (beta chain) was determined in a study of blood T cell repertoires in COVID-19. Study in general: Sample material is recorded as cDNA or gDNA derived from T cells, B-cell-depleted T cells, or PBMCs.

V dropped 5 bases and J dropped 3 bases, with 13 bases sitting between them. This CDR3 is 15 amino acids long. CDR1 is SNHLY and CDR2 is FYNNEI in the germline V gene. All enrollees were roughly 18 to 89 years old and from under 25 US areas. Categorization into cohorts depended on clinical history that participants reported. Original processing methods: Amplified reference gene primers provided the basis for estimating nucleated cell counts. Assay: immunoSEQ multiplex PCR; the TCRdb copy retains only in-frame clones and omits some. From that table come the V and J calls and clone size; the DNA was used to work out D and trimming. The table records about 440,000 clones, about 90% of them present only once.

The rearrangement joins TRBV2 to TRBJ2-2; D not certain. The sample was PBMCs or T cells enriched from blood (not recorded which). The receptor's source is a woman aged 18-29 years with acute COVID-19. The CDR3 region has the DNA TGTGCCAGCAGTTCAGACTCCACCTACACCGGGGAGCTGTTTTTT. Amino acids: CASSSDSTYTGELFF. Drawing the rest from reference TRBV2 and TRBJ2-2, the complete variable domain is EPEVTQTPSHQVTQMGQEVILRCVPISNHLYFYWYRQILGQKVEFLVSFYNNEISEKSEIFDDQFSVERPDGSNFTLKIRSTKLEDSAMYFCASSSDSTYTGELFFGEGSRLTVL.